The rows below give T cell receptor beta chains drawn from one sample of a study of blood T cell repertoires in COVID-19. Only in-frame clones appear in the TCRdb table, and some are missing; sequencing was by immunoSEQ multiplex PCR. Of hundreds of thousands of clones listed, 80% to 90% were seen once; the top ten hold less than 5%. The sequencing input was PBMCs or T cells enriched from blood (not recorded which). The receptor source for this set is a middle-aged woman with acute COVID-19. CDR3s include the opening cysteine and the closing phenylalanine or tryptophan. Size is omitted from some rows. Given values are once, few, many or a class for expanded clones.

V	size	J	CDR3
TRBV9	few	TRBJ2-3	CASSVEGGRAVDTQYF
TRBV19	.	TRBJ1-1	CASSMARGAEAFF
TRBV9	.	TRBJ2-5	CASSEVRGQQETQYF
TRBV7-2	few	TRBJ2-7	CASSLGTSGRGYEQYF
TRBV28	.	TRBJ2-5	CASSPPGGRQETQYF
TRBV27	.	TRBJ2-7	CASKEGGGNEQYF
TRBV7-3	.	TRBJ2-5	CASSLAGGGETQYF
TRBV28	once	TRBJ1-1	CASSPSWTGKNTEAFF
TRBV5-6	.	TRBJ2-7	CASSLGEYEQYF
TRBV7-8	.	TRBJ2-7	CASSLQREKTEQYF
TRBV9	.	TRBJ1-5	CASSISGASNQPQHF
TRBV19	few	TRBJ1-5	CATSGPPRTGELYSNQPQHF
TRBV27	.	TRBJ1-2	CASRGTGANYGYTF
TRBV2	.	TRBJ1-3	CASSAQGGNTIYF
TRBV3-1/TRBV3-2	.	TRBJ2-1	CASSQGLAGGGNEQFF
TRBV7-9	.	TRBJ1-2	CASSSDRGSGYTF
TRBV7-7	.	TRBJ2-1	CASSLDPGGGEQFF
TRBV9	.	TRBJ1-2	CASSVFSGFSNYGYTF
TRBV6-2/TRBV6-3	.	TRBJ2-3	CASTPGPGLAGAADTQYF
TRBV6-5	.	TRBJ1-5	CASSETAGNQPQHF
TRBV19	.	TRBJ1-1	CASGDRANTEAFF
TRBV7-2	.	TRBJ2-7	CASNHPGAYEQYF
TRBV2	.	TRBJ2-5	CASIGQGSAQYF
TRBV24-1	.	TRBJ2-1	CATSGGTGEGDEQFF
TRBV5-1	.	TRBJ2-1	CASSEPGLGRHEQFF
TRBV15	.	TRBJ2-5	CATSRAAGGGPQETQYF
TRBV7-9	.	TRBJ2-1	CASSPSPGTNDNEQFF
TRBV29-1	.	TRBJ1-3	CSALRSGNTIYF
TRBV9	few	TRBJ2-2	CASSVGGGLNTGELFF
TRBV29-1	.	TRBJ1-1	CSVVGQLNTEAFF
TRBV28	.	TRBJ1-5	CASSLLPRQPQHF
TRBV28	.	TRBJ1-2	CASSPVGTGDDGYTF
TRBV28	.	TRBJ2-7	CASRSGRAMDEQYF
TRBV21-1	.	TRBJ2-1	CASSKRGTSGRRGRYNEQFF
TRBV30	.	TRBJ2-1	CAGRAGPSYNEQFF
TRBV25-1	.	TRBJ2-5	CASSAGGARSWNF
TRBV7-2	.	TRBJ2-2	CASRPQREANTGELFF
TRBV6-2/TRBV6-3	.	TRBJ2-7	CASSRTGVVLYGEQYF
TRBV28	.	TRBJ2-4	CASSFQGEAKNIQYF
TRBV11-2	.	TRBJ1-1	CASSAQGKGMRTEAFF
TRBV24-1	.	TRBJ2-5	CATSDPGQGGETQYF
TRBV5-5	once	TRBJ1-2	CASSLDDRRPGGDTF
TRBV3-1/TRBV3-2	once	TRBJ2-5	CASSQERGVETQYF
TRBV11-2	few	TRBJ1-3	CASSPVSSSGNTIYF
TRBV28	.	TRBJ1-1	CASSPRVGRGTEAFF
TRBV10-1	.	TRBJ2-7	CASSEGLAGAGEQYF
TRBV7-6	.	TRBJ2-1	CASSLSGTSPVEQFF
TRBV20-1	.	TRBJ1-2	CSQGARYGYTF
TRBV6-5	.	TRBJ2-1	CASSRTSGLYNEQFF
TRBV10-3	.	TRBJ1-6	CAISGDNNNSPLHF
TRBV7-6	.	TRBJ2-5	CASSYKSFSGLAGSYQETQYF
TRBV11-2	.	TRBJ1-2	CASSLGGTGVYTF
TRBV5-1	.	TRBJ1-5	CASSLGEGARNQPQHF
TRBV9	.	TRBJ2-7	CASSPPVAGVEEQYF
TRBV9	.	TRBJ2-7	CASSVGVKADEQYF